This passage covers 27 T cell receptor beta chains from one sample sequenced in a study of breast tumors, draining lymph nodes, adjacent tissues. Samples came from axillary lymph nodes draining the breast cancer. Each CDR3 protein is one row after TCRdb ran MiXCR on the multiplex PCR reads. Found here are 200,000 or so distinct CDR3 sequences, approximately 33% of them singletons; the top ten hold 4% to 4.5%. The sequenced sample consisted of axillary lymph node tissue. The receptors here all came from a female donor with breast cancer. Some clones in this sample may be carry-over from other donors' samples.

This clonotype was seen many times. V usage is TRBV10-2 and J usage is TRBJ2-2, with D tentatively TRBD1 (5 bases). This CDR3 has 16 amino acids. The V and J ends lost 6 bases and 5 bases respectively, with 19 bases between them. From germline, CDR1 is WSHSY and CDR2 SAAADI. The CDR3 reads CASRAVARGRTGELFF. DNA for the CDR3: TGCGCCAGCAGGGCGGTTGCTAGGGGTCGGACCGGGGAGCTGTTTTTT.

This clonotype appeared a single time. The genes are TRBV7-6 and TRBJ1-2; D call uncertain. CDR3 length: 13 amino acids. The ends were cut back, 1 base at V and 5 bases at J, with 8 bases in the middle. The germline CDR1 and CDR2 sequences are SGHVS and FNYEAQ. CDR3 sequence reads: CASSLGTPYGYTF. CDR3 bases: TGTGCCAGCAGCTTAGGGACTCCTTATGGCTACACCTTC. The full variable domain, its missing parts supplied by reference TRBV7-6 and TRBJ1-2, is GAGVSQSPRYKVTKRGQDVALRCDPISGHVSLYWYRQALGQGPEFLTYFNYEAQQDKSGLPNDRFSAERPEGSISTLTIQRTEQRDSAMYRCASSLGTPYGYTFGSGTRLTVV.

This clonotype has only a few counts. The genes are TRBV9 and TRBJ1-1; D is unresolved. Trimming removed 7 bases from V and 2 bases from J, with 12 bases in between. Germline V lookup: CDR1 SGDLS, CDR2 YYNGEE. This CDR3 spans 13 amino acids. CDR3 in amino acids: CASQRVSNTEAFF. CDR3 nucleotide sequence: TGTGCCAGCCAACGGGTCTCTAACACTGAAGCTTTCTTT. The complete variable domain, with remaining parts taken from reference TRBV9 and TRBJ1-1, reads DSGVTQTPKHLITATGQRVTLRCSPRSGDLSVYWYQQSLDQGLQFLIQYYNGEERAKGNILERFSAQQFPDLHSELNLSSLELGDSALYFCASQRVSNTEAFFGQGTRLTVV.

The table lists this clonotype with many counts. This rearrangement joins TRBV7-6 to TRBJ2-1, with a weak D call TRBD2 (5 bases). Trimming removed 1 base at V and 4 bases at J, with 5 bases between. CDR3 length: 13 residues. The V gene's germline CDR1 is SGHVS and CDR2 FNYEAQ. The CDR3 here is CASSLGLYNEQFF. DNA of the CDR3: TGTGCCAGCAGCTTAGGACTATACAATGAGCAGTTCTTC.

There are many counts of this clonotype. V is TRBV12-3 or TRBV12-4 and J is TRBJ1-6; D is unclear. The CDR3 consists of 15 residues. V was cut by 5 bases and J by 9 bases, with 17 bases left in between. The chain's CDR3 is CASSADRQGGSPLHF. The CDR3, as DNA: TGTGCCAGCAGTGCGGACCGCCAAGGAGGTTCACCCCTCCACTTT.

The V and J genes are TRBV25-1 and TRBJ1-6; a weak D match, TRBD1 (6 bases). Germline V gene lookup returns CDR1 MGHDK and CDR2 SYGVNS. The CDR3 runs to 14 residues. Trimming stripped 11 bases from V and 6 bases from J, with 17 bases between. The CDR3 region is CAPRGGRSNSPLHF. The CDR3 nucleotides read TGTGCCCCTAGGGGGGGCAGGAGTAATTCACCCCTCCACTTT.

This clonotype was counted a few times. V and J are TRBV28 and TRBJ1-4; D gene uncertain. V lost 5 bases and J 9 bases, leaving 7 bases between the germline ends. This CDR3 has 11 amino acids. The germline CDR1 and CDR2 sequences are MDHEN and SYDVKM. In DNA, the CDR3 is TGTGCCAGCAGTGGCCGCCAAAAACTGTTTTTT. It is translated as CASSGRQKLFF.

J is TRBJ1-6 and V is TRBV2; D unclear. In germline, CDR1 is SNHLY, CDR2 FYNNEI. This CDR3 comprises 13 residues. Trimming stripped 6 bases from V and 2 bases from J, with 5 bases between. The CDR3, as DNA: TGTGCCAGCAGGGAGGCCTATAATTCACCCCTCCACTTT. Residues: CASREAYNSPLHF.

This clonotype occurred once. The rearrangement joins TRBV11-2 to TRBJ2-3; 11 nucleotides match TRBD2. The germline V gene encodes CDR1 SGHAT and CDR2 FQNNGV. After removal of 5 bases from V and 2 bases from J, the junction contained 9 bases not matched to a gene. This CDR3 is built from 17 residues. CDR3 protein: CASSTRTSGYVTDTQYF. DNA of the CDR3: TGTGCCAGCAGCACCCGGACTAGCGGGTATGTCACAGATACGCAGTATTTT. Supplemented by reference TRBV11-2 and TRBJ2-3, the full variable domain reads EAGVAQSPRYKIIEKRQSVAFWCNPISGHATLYWYQQILGQGPKLLIQFQNNGVVDDSQLPKDRFSAERLKGVDSTLKIQPAKLEDSAVYLCASSTRTSGYVTDTQYFGPGTRLTVL.

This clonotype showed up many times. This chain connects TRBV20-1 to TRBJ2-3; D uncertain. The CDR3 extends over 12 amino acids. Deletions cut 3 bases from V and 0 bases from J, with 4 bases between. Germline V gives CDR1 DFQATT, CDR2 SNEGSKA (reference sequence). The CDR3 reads CSASLSTDTQYF. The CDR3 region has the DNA TGCAGTGCTAGTCTTAGCACAGATACGCAGTATTTT.

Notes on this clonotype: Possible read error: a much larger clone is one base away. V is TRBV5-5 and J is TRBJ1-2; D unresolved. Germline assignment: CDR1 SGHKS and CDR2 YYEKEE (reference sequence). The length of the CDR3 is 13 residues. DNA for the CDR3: TGTGCCGGCAGCTTGTTCCCATCGATGGGCTACACCTTC. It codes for CAGSLFPSMGYTF.

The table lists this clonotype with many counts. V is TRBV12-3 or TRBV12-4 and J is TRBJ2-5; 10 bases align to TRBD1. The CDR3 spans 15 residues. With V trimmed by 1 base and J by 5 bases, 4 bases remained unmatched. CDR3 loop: CASSLGTGGLETQYF. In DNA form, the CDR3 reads TGTGCCAGCAGTTTAGGGACAGGGGGTCTCGAGACCCAGTACTTC.

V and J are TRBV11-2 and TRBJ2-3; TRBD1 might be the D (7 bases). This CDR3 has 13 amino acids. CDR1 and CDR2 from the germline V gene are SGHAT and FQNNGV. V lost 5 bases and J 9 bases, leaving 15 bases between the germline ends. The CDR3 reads CASSPGPGGTQYF. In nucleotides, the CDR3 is TGTGCCAGCAGCCCGGGACCAGGGGGGACGCAGTATTTT.

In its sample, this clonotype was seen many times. CDR3: CASSLDPRSVETQYF. The CDR3, as DNA: TGTGCCAGCAGCTTAGATCCCCGAAGCGTGGAGACCCAGTACTTC. The chain employs TRBV11-2 and TRBJ2-5; no clear D gene. The CDR3 has 15 residues. CDR1 is SGHAT, CDR2 FQNNGV, per germline. V was pared by 0 bases and J by 5 bases, with 13 bases between.

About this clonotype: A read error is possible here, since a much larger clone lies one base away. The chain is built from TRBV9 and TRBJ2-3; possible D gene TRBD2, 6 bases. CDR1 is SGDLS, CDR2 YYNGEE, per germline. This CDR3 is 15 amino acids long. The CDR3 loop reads CAGSYGGGALDTQYF. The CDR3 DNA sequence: TGTGCCGGCAGTTACGGGGGAGGCGCTTTGGATACGCAGTATTTT.

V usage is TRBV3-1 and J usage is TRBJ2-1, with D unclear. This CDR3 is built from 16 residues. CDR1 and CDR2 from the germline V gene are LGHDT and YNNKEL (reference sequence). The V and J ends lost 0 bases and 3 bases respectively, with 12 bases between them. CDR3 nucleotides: TGTGCCAGCAGCCAAGATGCTGGGCCCCTCTACAATGAGCAGTTCTTC. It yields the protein CASSQDAGPLYNEQFF.

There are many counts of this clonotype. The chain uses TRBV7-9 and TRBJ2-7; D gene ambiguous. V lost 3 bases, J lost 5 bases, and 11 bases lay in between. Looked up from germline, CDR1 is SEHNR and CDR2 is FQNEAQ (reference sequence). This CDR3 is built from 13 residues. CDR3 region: CASSFLGWDEQYF. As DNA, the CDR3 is TGTGCCAGCAGCTTCTTAGGGTGGGACGAGCAGTACTTC.

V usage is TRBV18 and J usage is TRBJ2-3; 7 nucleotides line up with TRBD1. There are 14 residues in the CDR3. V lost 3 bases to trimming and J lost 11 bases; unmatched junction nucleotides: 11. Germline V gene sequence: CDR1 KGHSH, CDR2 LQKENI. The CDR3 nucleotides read TGTGCCAGCTCACCGACAGGGATTTACAATGAGCAGTATTTT. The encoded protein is CASSPTGIYNEQYF.

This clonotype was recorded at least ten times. CDR3 sequence reads: CASSVGSVSGANVLTF. The CDR3 bases are TGTGCCAGCAGCGTAGGGTCCGTCTCTGGGGCCAACGTCCTGACTTTC. V and J are TRBV9 and TRBJ2-6; the D is unclear. The CDR3 is 16 amino acids. Germline V lookup: CDR1 SGDLS, CDR2 YYNGEE. With 0 bases removed from V and 0 bases from J, the gap between germline ends came to 7 bases.

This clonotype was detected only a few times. The CDR3 loop is CASSRQTVCNEQFF. In DNA form, the CDR3 reads TGTGCCAGCAGCCGCCAGACCGTATGCAATGAGCAGTTCTTC. The genes are TRBV5-5 and TRBJ2-1; no firm D call. This CDR3 has 14 residues. Trimming removed 4 bases from V and 6 bases from J, with 14 bases in between. The germline CDR1 and CDR2 sequences are SGHKS and YYEKEE (reference sequence).

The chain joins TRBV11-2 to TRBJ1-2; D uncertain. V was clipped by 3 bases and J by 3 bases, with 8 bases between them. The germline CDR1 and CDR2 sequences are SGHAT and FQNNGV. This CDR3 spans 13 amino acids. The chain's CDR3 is CASSLPGHYGYTF. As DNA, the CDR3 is TGTGCCAGCAGCTTGCCGGGCCACTATGGCTACACCTTC.

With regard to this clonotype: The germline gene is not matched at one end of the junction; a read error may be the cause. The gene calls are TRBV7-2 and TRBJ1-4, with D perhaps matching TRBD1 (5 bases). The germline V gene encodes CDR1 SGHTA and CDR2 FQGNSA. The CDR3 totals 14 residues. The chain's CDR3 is CASSEQGQNEKLVF. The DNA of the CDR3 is TGTGCCAGCAGCGAGCAGGGCCAGAATGAAAAGCTGGTTTTT.

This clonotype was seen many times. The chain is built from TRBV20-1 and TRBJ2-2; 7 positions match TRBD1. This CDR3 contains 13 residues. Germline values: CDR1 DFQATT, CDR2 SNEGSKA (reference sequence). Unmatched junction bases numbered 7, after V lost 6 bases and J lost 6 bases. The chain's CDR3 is CSARQGAAGELFF. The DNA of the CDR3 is TGCAGTGCAAGACAGGGCGCGGCCGGGGAGCTGTTTTTT.

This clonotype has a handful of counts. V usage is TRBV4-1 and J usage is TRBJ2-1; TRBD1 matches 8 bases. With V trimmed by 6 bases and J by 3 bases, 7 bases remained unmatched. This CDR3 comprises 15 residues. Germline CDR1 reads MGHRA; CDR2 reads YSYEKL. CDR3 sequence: CASRQTGQGYNEQFF. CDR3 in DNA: TGCGCCAGCAGACAGACCGGACAGGGCTACAATGAGCAGTTCTTC.

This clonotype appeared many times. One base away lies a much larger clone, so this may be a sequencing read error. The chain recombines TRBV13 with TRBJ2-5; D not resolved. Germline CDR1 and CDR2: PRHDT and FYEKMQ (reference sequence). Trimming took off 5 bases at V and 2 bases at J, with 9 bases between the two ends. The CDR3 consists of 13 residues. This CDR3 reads CASSPRAQETQYF. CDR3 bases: TGTGCCAGCAGCCCCCGGGCGCAAGAGACCCAGTACTTC.

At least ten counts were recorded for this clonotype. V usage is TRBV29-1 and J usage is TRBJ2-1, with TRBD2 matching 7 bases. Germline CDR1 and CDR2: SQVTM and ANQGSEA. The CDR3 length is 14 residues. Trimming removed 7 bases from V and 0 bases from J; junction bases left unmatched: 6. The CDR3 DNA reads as TGCAGCGGGTCCGGGGGGAGCTCCTACAATGAGCAGTTCTTC. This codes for CSGSGGSSYNEQFF.

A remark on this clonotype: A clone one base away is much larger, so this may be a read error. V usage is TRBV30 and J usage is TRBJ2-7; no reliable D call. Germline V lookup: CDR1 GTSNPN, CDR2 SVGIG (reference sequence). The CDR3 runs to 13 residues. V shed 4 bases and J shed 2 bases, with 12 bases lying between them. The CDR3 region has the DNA TGTGCCTGGATCACTCCGGGCACCTACGAGCAGTACTTC. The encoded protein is CAWITPGTYEQYF.